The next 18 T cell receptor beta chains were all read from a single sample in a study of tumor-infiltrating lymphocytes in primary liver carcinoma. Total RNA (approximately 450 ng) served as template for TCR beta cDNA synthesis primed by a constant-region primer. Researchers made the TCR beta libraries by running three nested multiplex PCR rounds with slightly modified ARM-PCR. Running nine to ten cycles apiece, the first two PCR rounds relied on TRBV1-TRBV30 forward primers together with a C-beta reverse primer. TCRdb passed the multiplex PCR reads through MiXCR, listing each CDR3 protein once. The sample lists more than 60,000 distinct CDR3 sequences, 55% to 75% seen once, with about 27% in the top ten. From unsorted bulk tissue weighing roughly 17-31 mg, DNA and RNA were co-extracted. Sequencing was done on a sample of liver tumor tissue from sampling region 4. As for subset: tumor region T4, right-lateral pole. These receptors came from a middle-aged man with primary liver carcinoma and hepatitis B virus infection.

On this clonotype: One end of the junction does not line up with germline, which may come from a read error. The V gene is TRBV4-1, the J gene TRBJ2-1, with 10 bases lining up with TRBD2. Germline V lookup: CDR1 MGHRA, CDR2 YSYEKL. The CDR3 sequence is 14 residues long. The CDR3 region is CASGRSGRADEQFF. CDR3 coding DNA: TGCGCCAGCGGCCGAAGCGGGAGGGCGGATGAACAGTTCTTC.

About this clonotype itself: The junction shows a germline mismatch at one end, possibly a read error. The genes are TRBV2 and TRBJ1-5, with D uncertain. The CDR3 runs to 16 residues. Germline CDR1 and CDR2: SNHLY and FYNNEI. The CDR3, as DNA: TGTGCCAGCAGCGCCGACTGGTTCTCTAGCAATCAGCCCCAGAATTTT. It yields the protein CASSADWFSSNQPQNF.

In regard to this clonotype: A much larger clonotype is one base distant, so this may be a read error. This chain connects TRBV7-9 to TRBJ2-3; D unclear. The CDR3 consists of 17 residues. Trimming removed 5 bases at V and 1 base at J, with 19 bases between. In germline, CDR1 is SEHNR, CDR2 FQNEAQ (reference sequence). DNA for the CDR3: TGTGCCAGCAGCCCTCCAGGTGCCGTAATCCGCACAGATACGCAGTATTTT. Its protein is CASSPPGAVIRTDTQYF.

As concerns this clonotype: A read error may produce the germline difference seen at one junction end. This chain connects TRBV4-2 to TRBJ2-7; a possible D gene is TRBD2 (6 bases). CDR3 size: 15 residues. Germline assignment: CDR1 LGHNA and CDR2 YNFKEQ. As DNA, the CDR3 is TGTGCCAGCAGCCAAGATCTCGGGAGTATCTACGACCAGTACTTC. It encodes CASSQDLGSIYDQYF.

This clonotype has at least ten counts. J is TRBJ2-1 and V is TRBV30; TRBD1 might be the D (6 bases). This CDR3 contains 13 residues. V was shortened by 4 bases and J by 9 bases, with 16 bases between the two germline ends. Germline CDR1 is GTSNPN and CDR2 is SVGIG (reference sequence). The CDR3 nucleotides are TGTGCCTGGAACGTTGTACGAGGGGGTGAGCAGTTCTTC. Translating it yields CAWNVVRGGEQFF.

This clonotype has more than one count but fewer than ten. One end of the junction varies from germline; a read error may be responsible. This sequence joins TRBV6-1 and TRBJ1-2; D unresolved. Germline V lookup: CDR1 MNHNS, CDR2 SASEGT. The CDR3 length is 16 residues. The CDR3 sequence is CANSEARLGRNYGYTF. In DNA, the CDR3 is TGTGCCAACAGTGAAGCGCGGTTGGGCAGGAACTATGGGTACACCTTC.

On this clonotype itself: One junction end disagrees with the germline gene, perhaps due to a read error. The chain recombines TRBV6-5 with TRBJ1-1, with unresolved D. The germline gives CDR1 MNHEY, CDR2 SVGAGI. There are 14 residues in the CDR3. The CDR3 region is CASSFNDSNTEAFF. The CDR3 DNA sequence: TGTGCCAGCAGTTTCAACGATTCGAACACTGAAGCTTTCTTC.

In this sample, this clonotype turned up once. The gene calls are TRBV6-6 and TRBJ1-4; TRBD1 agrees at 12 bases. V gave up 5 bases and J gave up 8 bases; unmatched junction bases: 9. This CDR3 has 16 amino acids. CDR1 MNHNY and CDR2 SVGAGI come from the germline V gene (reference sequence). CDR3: CASSNRDRGRGEKLFF. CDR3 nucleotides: TGTGCCAGCAGTAACCGGGACAGGGGGCGAGGCGAAAAACTGTTTTTT.

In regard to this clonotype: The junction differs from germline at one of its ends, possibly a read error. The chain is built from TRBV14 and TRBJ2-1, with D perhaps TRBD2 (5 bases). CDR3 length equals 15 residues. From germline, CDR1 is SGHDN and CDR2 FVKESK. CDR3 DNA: TGTGCCAGCACCCAAGATGGGAGTTTCTACAATGAACAGTTCTTC. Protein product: CASTQDGSFYNEQFF. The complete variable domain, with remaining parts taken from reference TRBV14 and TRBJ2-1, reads EAGVTQFPSHSVIEKGQTVTLRCDPISGHDNLYWYRRVMGKEIKFLLHFVKESKQDESGMPNNRFLAERTGGTYSTLKVQPAELEDSGVYFCASTQDGSFYNEQFFGPGTRLTVL.

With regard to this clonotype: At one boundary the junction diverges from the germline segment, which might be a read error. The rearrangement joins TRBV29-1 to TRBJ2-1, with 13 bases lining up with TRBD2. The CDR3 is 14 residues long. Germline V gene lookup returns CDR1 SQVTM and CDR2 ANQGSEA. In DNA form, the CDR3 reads TGCAACGTTGCAGGGACTAGCGGGACCAATGAGCAGTTCTTC. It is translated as CNVAGTSGTNEQFF.

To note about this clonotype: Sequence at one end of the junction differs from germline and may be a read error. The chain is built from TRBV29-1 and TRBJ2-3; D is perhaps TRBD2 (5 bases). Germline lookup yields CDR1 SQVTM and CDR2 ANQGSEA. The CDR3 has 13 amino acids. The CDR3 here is CRVVGARTDTQYF. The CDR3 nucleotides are TGCCGCGTTGTGGGAGCGAGGACAGATACGCAGTATTTT.

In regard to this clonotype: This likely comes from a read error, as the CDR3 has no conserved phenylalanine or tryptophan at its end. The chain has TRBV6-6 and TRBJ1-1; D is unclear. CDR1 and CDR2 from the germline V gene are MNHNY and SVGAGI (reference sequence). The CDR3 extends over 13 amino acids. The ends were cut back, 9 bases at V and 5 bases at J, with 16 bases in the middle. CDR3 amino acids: CASSRTGRTEAFL. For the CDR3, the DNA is TGTGCCAGTAGTCGGACGGGGAGGACTGAAGCTTTCCTT.

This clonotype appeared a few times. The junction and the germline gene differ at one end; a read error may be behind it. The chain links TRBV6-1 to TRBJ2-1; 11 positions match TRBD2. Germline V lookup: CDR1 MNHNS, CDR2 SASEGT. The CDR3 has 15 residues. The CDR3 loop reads CASSVGLAEFNEQFF. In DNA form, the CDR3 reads TGTGCTAGCAGCGTGGGACTAGCGGAATTCAATGAGCAGTTCTTC.

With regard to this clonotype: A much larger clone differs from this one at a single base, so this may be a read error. In nucleotides, the CDR3 is TGTGCCAGCGGCCAGGGGGCGTGCTACACCTTC. The encoded protein is CASGQGACYTF. The chain links TRBV28 to TRBJ1-2; the match to TRBD1 covers 8 bases. The CDR3 runs to 11 residues. Unmatched junction bases numbered 5, after V lost 8 bases and J lost 9 bases. CDR1 MDHEN and CDR2 SYDVKM come from the germline V gene.

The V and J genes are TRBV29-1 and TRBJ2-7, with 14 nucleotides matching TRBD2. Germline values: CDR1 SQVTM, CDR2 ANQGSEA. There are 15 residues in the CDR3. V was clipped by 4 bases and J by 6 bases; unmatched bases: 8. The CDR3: CSVVDGTSGSSEQYF. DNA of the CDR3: TGCAGCGTTGTAGACGGGACTAGCGGGAGCAGCGAGCAGTACTTC.

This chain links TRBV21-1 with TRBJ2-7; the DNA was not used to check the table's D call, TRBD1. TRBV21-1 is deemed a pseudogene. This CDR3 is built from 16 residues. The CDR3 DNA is TGTGCCAGCATCAAAGCGCTTCGGGACAGAGACTACGAGCAGTACTTC. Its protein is CASIKALRDRDYEQYF.

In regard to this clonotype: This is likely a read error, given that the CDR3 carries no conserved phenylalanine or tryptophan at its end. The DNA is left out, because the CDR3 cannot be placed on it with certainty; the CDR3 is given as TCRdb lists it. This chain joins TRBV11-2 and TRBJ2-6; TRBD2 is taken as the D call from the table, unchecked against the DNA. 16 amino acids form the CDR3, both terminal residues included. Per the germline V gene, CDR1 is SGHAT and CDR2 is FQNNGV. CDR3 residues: CASSLSRGRGANVLTL.

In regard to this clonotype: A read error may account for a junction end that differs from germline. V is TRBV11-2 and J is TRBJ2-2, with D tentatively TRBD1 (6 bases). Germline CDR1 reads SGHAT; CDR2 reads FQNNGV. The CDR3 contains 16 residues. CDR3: CASTLEPTGITGELFF. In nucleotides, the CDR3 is TGTGCCAGCACCTTAGAACCAACAGGGATAACCGGGGAGCTGTTTTTC.